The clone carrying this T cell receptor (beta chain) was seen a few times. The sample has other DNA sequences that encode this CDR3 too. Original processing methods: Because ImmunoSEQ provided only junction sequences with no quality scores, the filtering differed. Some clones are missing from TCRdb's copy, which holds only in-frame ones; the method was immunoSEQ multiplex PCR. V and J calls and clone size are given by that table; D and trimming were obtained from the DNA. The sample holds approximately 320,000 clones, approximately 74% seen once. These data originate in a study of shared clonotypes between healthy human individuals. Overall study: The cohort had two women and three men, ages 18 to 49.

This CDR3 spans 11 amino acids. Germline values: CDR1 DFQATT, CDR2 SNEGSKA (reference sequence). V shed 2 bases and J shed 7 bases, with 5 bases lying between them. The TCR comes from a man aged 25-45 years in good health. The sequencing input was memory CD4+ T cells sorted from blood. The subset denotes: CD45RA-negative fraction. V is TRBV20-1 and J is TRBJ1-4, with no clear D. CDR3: CSARSGEKLFF. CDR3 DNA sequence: TGCAGTGCTAGATCGGGTGAAAAACTGTTTTTT.